These 23 T cell receptor beta chains came from one sample sequenced in a study of pediatric ulcerative colitis. One to two pinch biopsies were taken from the rectum during colonoscopy. Here immunoSEQ multiplex PCR was the method, and the copy in TCRdb shows in-frame clones only, minus some. The sample shows fewer than 30,000 clones, approximately 71% of them seen only once. Input material: gut tissue. The source is a boy between 10 and 17 years old with severe ulcerative colitis.

The chain carries TRBV5-6 and TRBJ2-1; 13 nucleotides align to TRBD2. Germline V gives CDR1 SGHDT, CDR2 YYEEEE. CDR3 length: 16 residues. V dropped 3 bases and J dropped 0; count of bases not matched to a gene: 0. CDR3 nucleotides: TGTGCCAGCAGCTGGACTAGCGGGAGCTCCTACAATGAGCAGTTCTTC. It yields the protein CASSWTSGSSYNEQFF.

The chain is built from TRBV5-4 and TRBJ1-1, with D possibly being TRBD1 (6 bases). Trimming removed 0 bases from V and 6 bases from J, with 12 bases in between. CDR1 SGHNT and CDR2 YYREEE come from the germline V gene (reference sequence). The CDR3 covers 14 residues. The chain's CDR3 is CASSLGQEEPEAFF. The CDR3 bases are TGTGCCAGCAGCTTGGGACAGGAAGAGCCTGAAGCTTTCTTT.

V and J are TRBV6-1 and TRBJ2-3; possible D gene TRBD1, 6 bases. The germline V and J ends were trimmed by 2 bases and 4 bases, with 13 bases remaining between them. The CDR3 extends over 15 amino acids. Germline V gene sequence: CDR1 MNHNS, CDR2 SASEGT. CDR3 sequence: CASSERQDGADTQYF. CDR3 DNA: TGTGCCAGCAGTGAACGACAGGACGGGGCAGATACGCAGTATTTT.

The chain uses TRBV7-8 and TRBJ2-5; the D is unclear. Germline assignment: CDR1 SGHVS and CDR2 FQNEAQ. CDR3 length: 13 amino acids. With 5 bases removed from V and 6 bases from J, the gap between germline ends came to 13 bases. The CDR3 DNA reads TGTGCCAGCAGCGCTTACCTGGAGAAGACCCAGTACTTC. Encoded protein: CASSAYLEKTQYF.

The chain couples TRBV28 to TRBJ2-1; TRBD2 agrees at 10 bases. Trimming at V came to 8 bases and at J to 0 bases, leaving 10 bases not matched to a gene. This CDR3 is built from 17 residues. Germline V gene sequence: CDR1 MDHEN, CDR2 SYDVKM. DNA of the CDR3: TGTGCCAGCGGGTACGGGACTAGCGAATACTCCTACAATGAGCAGTTCTTC. It specifies CASGYGTSEYSYNEQFF.

In its sample, this clone was seen a few times. J is TRBJ1-2 and V is TRBV5-4; D is perhaps TRBD1 (5 bases). Germline lookup yields CDR1 SGHNT and CDR2 YYREEE (reference sequence). The CDR3 length is 14 residues. The V end was cut by 1 base, the J end by 5 bases, with 12 bases between. This chain's CDR3 is CASSLLSGEYGYTF. CDR3 DNA: TGTGCCAGCAGCTTGCTCTCGGGGGAATATGGCTACACCTTC.

The V call is TRBV27, the J call TRBJ1-3; 9 nucleotides line up with TRBD1. In germline, CDR1 is MNHEY, CDR2 SMNVEV (reference sequence). V lost 6 bases and J lost 0; bases outside the gene matches: 3. This CDR3 has 15 amino acids. The CDR3, as DNA: TGTGCCAGCAGCCGACAGGGGGGCTCTGGAAACACCATATATTTT. Protein sequence: CASSRQGGSGNTIYF.

The count of this clone is one. The rearrangement links TRBV6-1 to TRBJ2-7; D perhaps matches TRBD2 (6 bases). Per the germline V gene, CDR1 is MNHNS and CDR2 is SASEGT. The V gene lost 8 bases and the J gene lost 6 bases, with 23 bases spanning the gap. The CDR3 is made up of 15 amino acids. CDR3 coding DNA: TGTGCCAGCGAGGGTGGGAGGCAGGGCGGAGTCGAGCAGTACTTC. As protein: CASEGGRQGGVEQYF.

The rearrangement joins TRBV19 to TRBJ2-1, with D possibly matching TRBD2 (6 bases). Trimming stripped 3 bases from V and 10 bases from J, with 13 bases between. Looked up from germline, CDR1 is LNHDA and CDR2 is SQIVND (reference sequence). The CDR3 runs to 13 residues. CDR3 in DNA: TGTGCCAGTAGTATCGGTGGCGGGAACGAGCAGTTCTTC. It specifies CASSIGGGNEQFF.

This clone has more than one count but fewer than ten. The rearrangement uses TRBV6-4 and TRBJ2-1; 8 bases map to TRBD2. V gave up 2 bases and J gave up 7 bases; unmatched junction bases: 4. In germline, CDR1 is MRHNA, CDR2 SNTAGT. CDR3 length: 14 amino acids. CDR3 in amino acids: CASSDPAGANEQFF. CDR3 sequence (DNA): TGTGCCAGCAGTGACCCAGCGGGAGCGAATGAGCAGTTCTTC.

This chain joins TRBV14 and TRBJ2-2; D is perhaps TRBD1 (6 bases). Trimming left V 2 bases short and J 1 base short, with 8 bases between. The CDR3 is 15 residues long. The germline V gene encodes CDR1 SGHDN and CDR2 FVKESK. DNA for the CDR3: TGTGCCAGCAGCCAAATAGGGGGGAACACCGGGGAGCTGTTTTTT. It is translated as CASSQIGGNTGELFF.

Concerning this clone: Possible read error: a much larger clone is one base away. The chain links TRBV7-9 to TRBJ2-1; no definite D call. Germline-derived CDR1 and CDR2 are SEHNR and FQNEAQ (reference sequence). V lost 5 bases, J lost 9 bases, and 14 bases lay in between. The CDR3 runs to 13 residues. The CDR3 here is CASSQIAIGEQFF. In DNA, the CDR3 is TGTGCCAGCAGCCAAATAGCTATCGGTGAGCAGTTCTTC.

The J gene is TRBJ2-2, the V gene TRBV11-2, with 14 bases that match TRBD2. The germline V gene has CDR1 SGHAT and CDR2 FQNNGV. J was trimmed by 4 bases and V by 3 bases; bases with no gene match: 1. CDR3 length: 16 residues. CDR3 protein: CASSLGLAGATGELFF. CDR3 DNA sequence: TGTGCCAGCAGCTTGGGACTAGCGGGAGCCACCGGGGAGCTGTTTTTT.

The V call is TRBV4-1, the J call TRBJ2-1; 8 positions match TRBD2. CDR1 is MGHRA and CDR2 is YSYEKL in the germline V gene. Trimming at V came to 1 base and at J to 4 bases, leaving 9 bases not matched to a gene. The CDR3 is 17 amino acids. CDR3 coding DNA: TGCGCCAGCAGCCAAGGGATGGCGGGAGGATCTTACAATGAGCAGTTCTTC. Its protein is CASSQGMAGGSYNEQFF.

The chain couples TRBV27 to TRBJ2-5, with D possibly matching TRBD1 (5 bases). CDR1 is MNHEY and CDR2 is SMNVEV in the germline V gene (reference sequence). V was cut by 9 bases and J by 2 bases, with 25 bases left in between. The CDR3 length is 17 residues. The CDR3 DNA reads as TGTGCCAGGCCCGGTTTGGTGGCCTGCAGGGTTCAAGAGACCCAGTACTTC. It translates to CARPGLVACRVQETQYF.

The CDR3 protein is CASSLGREPAEAFF. DNA for the CDR3: TGTGCCAGCAGCTTAGGCAGGGAACCAGCGGAAGCTTTCTTT. V and J are TRBV7-9 and TRBJ1-1; possibly TRBD1 for D (5 bases). The germline V gene has CDR1 SEHNR and CDR2 FQNEAQ (reference sequence). The CDR3 has 14 amino acids. V lost 1 base and J lost 8, with 14 bases in between.

The rearrangement joins TRBV19 to TRBJ2-6; 7 positions match TRBD1. V lost 6 bases and J lost 0; bases outside the gene matches: 5. This CDR3 has 16 residues. Per germline, CDR1 LNHDA and CDR2 SQIVND (reference sequence). CDR3 protein: CASRSGGISGANVLTF. For the CDR3, the DNA is TGTGCCAGTAGATCAGGGGGTATCTCTGGGGCCAACGTCCTGACTTTC.

This chain uses TRBV5-1 with TRBJ1-2; possible D gene TRBD1, 6 bases. V was trimmed by 4 bases and J by 1 base, leaving 14 bases between them. The germline gives CDR1 SGHRS, CDR2 YFSETQ. This CDR3 comprises 15 residues. The CDR3 nucleotides read TGCGCCAGCAGCGCTCGGACAGATAGTAACTATGGCTACACCTTC. It codes for CASSARTDSNYGYTF. Combining the CDR3 with reference TRBV5-1 and TRBJ1-2 gives the whole variable domain KAGVTQTPRYLIKTRGQQVTLSCSPISGHRSVSWYQQTPGQGLQFLFEYFSETQRNKGNFPGRFSGRQFSNSRSEMNVSTLELGDSALYLCASSARTDSNYGYTFGSGTRLTVV.

This clone was picked up a small number of times. The chain employs TRBV5-1 and TRBJ2-7; 13 positions match TRBD2. The CDR3 is made up of 15 amino acids. The V gene end was trimmed by 3 bases and the J gene end by 2 bases; junction bases not matched to a gene: 2. Looked up from germline, CDR1 is SGHRS and CDR2 is YFSETQ. The CDR3 DNA reads as TGCGCCAGCAGCTGGGGACTAGCGGGAACCTACGAGCAGTACTTC. Translated, it gives CASSWGLAGTYEQYF.

The rearrangement joins TRBV7-9 to TRBJ2-2; maybe TRBD2 (5 bases). The V end lost 5 bases, the J end lost 6 bases, and 10 bases lay between the germline ends. The CDR3 contains 13 residues. Per the germline V gene, CDR1 is SEHNR and CDR2 is FQNEAQ (reference sequence). In nucleotides, the CDR3 is TGTGCCAGCAGCCGAGGGCAGTCCGGGGAGCTGTTTTTT. It encodes CASSRGQSGELFF.

This clone was counted a few times. CDR3 in DNA: TGTGCCAGTAGTACTAGCGGACCCCAAGAGACCCAGTACTTC. It yields the protein CASSTSGPQETQYF. V usage is TRBV19 and J usage is TRBJ2-5; the match to TRBD2 covers 7 bases. Germline values: CDR1 LNHDA, CDR2 SQIVND (reference sequence). V shed 4 bases, J shed 1 base, and the junction held 3 bases outside the gene matches. CDR3 size: 14 residues.

This clone was seen more than once but under ten times. J is TRBJ1-5 and V is TRBV7-2, with D possibly being TRBD1 (6 bases). The V end was cut by 5 bases, the J end by 1 base, with 12 bases between. Germline-derived CDR1 and CDR2 are SGHTA and FQGNSA. This CDR3 region has 15 residues. The CDR3 DNA sequence: TGTGCCAGCAGCCCCGAAGGGGGGAGCAATCAGCCCCAGCATTTT. This sequence encodes CASSPEGGSNQPQHF.

There are a few counts of this clone. The chain recombines TRBV5-6 with TRBJ1-2; 8 bases are a match to TRBD1. Germline loops: CDR1 SGHDT, CDR2 YYEEEE. Unmatched junction bases numbered 7, after V lost 2 bases and J lost 7 bases. The CDR3 covers 14 residues. The CDR3 sequence: CASSFGQGLTGYTF. The CDR3 nucleotides read TGTGCCAGCAGCTTTGGACAGGGTCTGACTGGCTACACCTTC.